Shown below are 17 T cell receptor beta chains from a single sample sequenced in a study of response to subunit inactivated influenza vaccine (dated by TCRdb to the late 2010s). The library relied on RT-PCR. The instrument given in TCRdb is Illumina HiSeq 2500. Clones were called with MiXCR by TCRdb after fastp trimmed the public reads at Q25, and only in-frame beta chains were retained. Each entry is one CDR3 protein sequence, shown with its most common DNA and genes. Across this sample there are about 500,000 distinct CDR3 sequences, with 15% to 20% seen only once. Together, the top ten hold less than 4% of the sample. The input for sequencing was CD4+ T cells sorted from PBMCs, taken around 25 months after vaccination. These receptors all come from a man between 50 and 75 years old who received an inactivated influenza vaccine. Donor details come from another sample of the same person, matched by shared clones.

This chain links TRBV20-1 with TRBJ2-7; TRBD2 agrees at 12 bases. In germline, CDR1 is DFQATT, CDR2 SNEGSKA (reference sequence). The CDR3 length is 16 residues. J gave up 1 base and V 1 base, and 5 bases lay outside the gene matches. The DNA of the CDR3 is TGCAGTGCTAGAGGTTCGACTAGCGGGGGTTCCTACGAGCAGTACTTC. As protein: CSARGSTSGGSYEQYF.

This clonotype was picked up a small number of times. The J gene is TRBJ2-6, the V gene TRBV4-2, with 9 bases matching TRBD1. Germline CDR1 reads LGHNA; CDR2 reads YNFKEQ. V was pared by 1 base and J by 0 bases, with 7 bases of the junction left unmatched. This CDR3 comprises 19 residues. The CDR3 sequence is CASSQVGQGQGSGANVLTF. DNA for the CDR3: TGTGCCAGCAGCCAAGTGGGACAGGGACAGGGCTCTGGGGCCAACGTCCTGACTTTC.

The chain is built from TRBV5-1 and TRBJ2-1; D tentatively reads TRBD1 or TRBD2 (6 bases each). The CDR3 length is 15 residues. V was pared by 0 bases and J by 8 bases, with 15 bases between. The germline CDR1 and CDR2 sequences are SGHRS and YFSETQ. The chain's CDR3 is CASSLDGGGGDEQFF. The CDR3 DNA is TGCGCCAGCAGCTTGGACGGGGGTGGGGGCGATGAGCAGTTCTTC.

This clonotype occurred a few times. V and J are TRBV12-3 or TRBV12-4 and TRBJ2-1; TRBD2 matches 9 bases. The CDR3 has 15 amino acids. J lost 2 bases, V lost 6 bases, and 5 bases had no gene match. CDR3 DNA: TGTGCCAGCAGCGGCGGGGGGGCTACCTACAATGAGCAGTTCTTC. Its protein product is CASSGGGATYNEQFF.

A few counts support this clonotype. The V gene is TRBV9, the J gene TRBJ1-2; the match to TRBD1 covers 7 bases. CDR3 length: 14 amino acids. The V gene's germline CDR1 is SGDLS and CDR2 YYNGEE. V was pared by 3 bases and J by 3 bases, with 5 bases of the junction left unmatched. DNA for the CDR3: TGTGCCAGCAGCGCCAGTCAGGGGGACTATGGCTACACCTTC. Its protein is CASSASQGDYGYTF.

The chain is built from TRBV2 and TRBJ1-1; D is unclear. Trimming stripped 5 bases from V and 0 bases from J, with 7 bases between. The CDR3 has 13 amino acids. Per the germline V gene, CDR1 is SNHLY and CDR2 is FYNNEI. The CDR3, as DNA: TGTGCCAGCAGTAGGGAGGTGAACACTGAAGCTTTCTTT. It encodes CASSREVNTEAFF.

The table lists this clonotype with a few counts. The chain couples TRBV12-3 or TRBV12-4 to TRBJ1-1; maybe TRBD1 (6 bases). The CDR3 is 14 residues long. V gave up 5 bases and J gave up 4 bases, with 14 bases separating them. The CDR3 protein is CASSPLQGSTEAFF. The CDR3 DNA sequence: TGTGCCAGCAGTCCCCTGCAGGGGTCCACTGAAGCTTTCTTT.

The rearrangement uses TRBV20-1 and TRBJ2-2; 11 bases fit TRBD2. The CDR3 loop spans 15 amino acids. CDR1 is DFQATT and CDR2 is SNEGSKA in the germline V gene (reference sequence). This CDR3 reads CSASSGGPGTGELFF. For the CDR3, the DNA is TGCAGCGCATCTAGCGGGGGGCCGGGCACCGGGGAGCTGTTTTTT.

By share of the sample, this clonotype is medium-sized (0.01 to 0.1%). This chain links TRBV29-1 with TRBJ2-2; 10 bases fit TRBD2. Germline CDR1 reads SQVTM; CDR2 reads ANQGSEA. This CDR3 has 13 amino acids. V lost 7 bases to trimming and J lost 5 bases; unmatched junction nucleotides: 4. The CDR3 region is CSASSGSTGELFF. The CDR3 coding sequence is TGCAGCGCCTCTAGCGGGAGTACCGGGGAGCTGTTTTTT.

In its sample, this clonotype was seen a few times. This chain joins TRBV4-3 and TRBJ2-7; TRBD1 might be the D (6 bases). The CDR3 length is 15 residues. Trimming took 2 bases from V and 5 from J, leaving 16 bases between them. Germline values: CDR1 LGHNA, CDR2 YSLEER. The CDR3 DNA is TGCGCCAGCAGCCAATCCCTTACAGGGTTCCACGAGCAGTACTTC. It specifies CASSQSLTGFHEQYF.

This sequence joins TRBV4-3 and TRBJ2-7; D not certain. The CDR3 length is 15 residues. V lost 3 bases and J 2 bases, leaving 14 bases between the germline ends. Germline lookup yields CDR1 LGHNA and CDR2 YSLEER. This CDR3 is CASSHGIGSTYEQYF. In DNA form, the CDR3 reads TGCGCCAGCAGCCACGGTATAGGGTCTACCTACGAGCAGTACTTC.

This clonotype was found many times. V gene TRBV12-3 or TRBV12-4 combines with J gene TRBJ1-5; D ambiguous. Trimming cost V 3 bases and J 7 bases, with 10 bases left between them. The CDR3 length is 13 residues. CDR3 sequence (DNA): TGTGCCAGCAGTTTTTCAGGACGGCAGCCCCAGCATTTT. This codes for CASSFSGRQPQHF.

This rearrangement joins TRBV20-1 to TRBJ2-2; D is undetermined. The CDR3 loop spans 13 amino acids. From germline, CDR1 is DFQATT and CDR2 SNEGSKA (reference sequence). V gave up 4 bases and J gave up 3 bases, with 9 bases separating them. Written as DNA, the CDR3 is TGCAGTGCTATCCACCTGGACACCGGGGAGCTGTTTTTT. This gives the protein CSAIHLDTGELFF.

In this sample, this clonotype turned up a few times. The chain is built from TRBV29-1 and TRBJ1-1; no firm D call. V lost 4 bases and J lost 6, with 12 bases in between. CDR1 is SQVTM and CDR2 is ANQGSEA in the germline V gene. The CDR3 runs to 12 residues. CDR3 residues: CSVGAGGSEAFF. DNA for the CDR3: TGCAGCGTTGGGGCAGGTGGGTCTGAAGCTTTCTTT. The full variable domain, rest sourced from reference TRBV29-1 and TRBJ1-1, is SAVISQKPSRDICQRGTSLTIQCQVDSQVTMMFWYRQQPGQSLTLIATANQGSEATYESGFVIDKFPISRPNLTFSTLTVSNMSPEDSSIYLCSVGAGGSEAFFGQGTRLTVV.

This clonotype was observed a few times. This rearrangement joins TRBV6-5 to TRBJ2-1, with unresolved D. The CDR3 contains 16 residues. V was clipped by 0 bases and J by 2 bases, with 11 bases between them. CDR1 and CDR2 (germline): MNHEY, SVGAGI. The CDR3 spells CASSYSAALTYNEQFF. DNA of the CDR3: TGTGCCAGCAGTTACTCGGCAGCTTTAACCTACAATGAGCAGTTCTTC.

This chain links TRBV20-1 with TRBJ2-1; D perhaps matches TRBD2 (5 bases). V lost 3 bases and J lost 5, with 17 bases in between. The CDR3 sequence is 15 residues long. CDR1 and CDR2 from the germline V gene are DFQATT and SNEGSKA (reference sequence). CDR3 DNA: TGCAGTGCTAGGGAGGAGTGGGAGTGGGACAATGAGCAGTTCTTC. Amino acid sequence: CSAREEWEWDNEQFF.

The V call is TRBV20-1, the J call TRBJ2-7, with no clear D. The CDR3 is 14 residues long. Germline V CDR1 and CDR2: DFQATT, SNEGSKA (reference sequence). V lost 6 bases to trimming and J lost 4 bases, with 19 bases between them. The CDR3 spells CSANRVALGYEQYF. CDR3 bases: TGCAGTGCCAATAGGGTGGCCCTGGGGTACGAGCAGTACTTC.